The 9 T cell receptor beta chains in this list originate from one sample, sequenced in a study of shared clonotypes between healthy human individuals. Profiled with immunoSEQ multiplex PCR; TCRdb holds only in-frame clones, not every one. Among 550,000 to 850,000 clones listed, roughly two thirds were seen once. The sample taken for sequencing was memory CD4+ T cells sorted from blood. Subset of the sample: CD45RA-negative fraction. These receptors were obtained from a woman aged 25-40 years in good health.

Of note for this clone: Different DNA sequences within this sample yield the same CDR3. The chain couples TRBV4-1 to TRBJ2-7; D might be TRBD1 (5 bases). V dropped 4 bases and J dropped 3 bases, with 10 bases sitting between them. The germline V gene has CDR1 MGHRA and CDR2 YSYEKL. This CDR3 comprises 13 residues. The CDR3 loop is CASSLTTGYEQYF. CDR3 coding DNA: TGCGCCAGCAGCCTTACCACAGGCTACGAGCAGTACTTC.

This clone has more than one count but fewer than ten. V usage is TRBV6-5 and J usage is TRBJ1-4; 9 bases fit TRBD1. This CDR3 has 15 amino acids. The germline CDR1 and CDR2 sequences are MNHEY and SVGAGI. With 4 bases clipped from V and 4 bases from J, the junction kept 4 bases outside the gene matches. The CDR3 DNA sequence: TGTGCCAGCAGTTCCCGGGACAGGGTTAATGAAAAACTGTTTTTT. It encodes CASSSRDRVNEKLFF.

CDR3 loop: CASCPPPVLTGELFF. CDR3 DNA sequence: TGTGCCAGCTGTCCCCCCCCCGTGCTCACCGGGGAGCTGTTTTTT. The chain has TRBV27 and TRBJ2-2; no firm D call. Germline V CDR1 and CDR2: MNHEY, SMNVEV (reference sequence). CDR3 length: 15 amino acids. Trimming left V 8 bases short and J 4 bases short, with 17 bases between.

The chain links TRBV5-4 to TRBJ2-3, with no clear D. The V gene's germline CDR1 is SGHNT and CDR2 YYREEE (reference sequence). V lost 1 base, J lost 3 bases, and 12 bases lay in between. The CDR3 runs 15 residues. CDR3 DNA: TGTGCCAGCAGCTTGTCTGGGCTAGAGACAGATACGCAGTATTTT. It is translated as CASSLSGLETDTQYF.

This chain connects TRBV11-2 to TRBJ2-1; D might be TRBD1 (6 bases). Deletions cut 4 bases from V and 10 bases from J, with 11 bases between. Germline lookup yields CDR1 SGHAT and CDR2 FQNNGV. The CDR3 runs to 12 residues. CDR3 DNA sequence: TGTGCCAGCAGCTCGAACAGGGACGAGCAGTTCTTC. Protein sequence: CASSSNRDEQFF. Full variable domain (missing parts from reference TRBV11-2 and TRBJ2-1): EAGVAQSPRYKIIEKRQSVAFWCNPISGHATLYWYQQILGQGPKLLIQFQNNGVVDDSQLPKDRFSAERLKGVDSTLKIQPAKLEDSAVYLCASSSNRDEQFFGPGTRLTVL.

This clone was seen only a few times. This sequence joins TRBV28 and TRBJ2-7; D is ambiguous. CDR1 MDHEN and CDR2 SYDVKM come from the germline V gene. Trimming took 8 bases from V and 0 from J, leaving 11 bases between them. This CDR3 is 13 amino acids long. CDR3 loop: CASRPASSYEQYF. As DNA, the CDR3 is TGTGCCAGCCGCCCCGCGAGCTCCTACGAGCAGTACTTC.

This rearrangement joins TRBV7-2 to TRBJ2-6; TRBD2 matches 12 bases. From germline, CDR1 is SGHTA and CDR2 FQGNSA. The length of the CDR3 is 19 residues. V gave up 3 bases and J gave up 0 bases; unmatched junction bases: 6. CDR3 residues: CASSFRASGRVSGANVLTF. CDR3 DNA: TGTGCCAGCAGCTTTAGGGCTAGCGGGAGGGTCTCTGGGGCCAACGTCCTGACTTTC.

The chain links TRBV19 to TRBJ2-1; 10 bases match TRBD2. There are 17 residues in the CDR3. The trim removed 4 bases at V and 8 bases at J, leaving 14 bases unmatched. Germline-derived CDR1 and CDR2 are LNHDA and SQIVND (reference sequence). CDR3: CASSRRGSSGSLDEQFF. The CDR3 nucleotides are TGTGCCAGTAGTAGGAGGGGATCTAGCGGGAGTTTAGATGAGCAGTTCTTC.

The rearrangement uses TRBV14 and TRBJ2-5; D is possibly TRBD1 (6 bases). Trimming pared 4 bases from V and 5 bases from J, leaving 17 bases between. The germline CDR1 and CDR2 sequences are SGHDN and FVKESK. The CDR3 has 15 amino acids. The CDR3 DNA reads TGTGCCAGCAGCCCCCCAAGGTCTAGGGGGGAGACCCAGTACTTC. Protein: CASSPPRSRGETQYF.